Reported below is one T cell receptor beta chain. Its specificity is not known. For each CDR3 protein, TCRdb gives one entry from its re-call of the 5' RACE reads, without DNA. The table lists 350,000 to 400,000 distinct CDR3 sequences. These data belong to a study of T cells expressing NK-cell markers. Findings and caveats of the study: In several donors, dominant clonotypes made up roughly 25-60.1% of CD3+CD56-NKG2C+ cells.

Germline CDR1 and CDR2: MGHRA and YSYEKL. The CDR3 has 15 residues. The clonotype was recovered from a woman aged 45-60 years in good health. Sequencing input: blood T cells: a sorted CD56 or NKG2C T cell subset, CD4+ or CD8+ T cells, or bulk PBMC T cells (not recorded which). The J gene is TRBJ1-6, the V gene TRBV4-1. The CDR3 loop reads CASSQENTLPTPLHF.